The clone carrying this T cell receptor beta chain was recorded a few times. The antigen remains undetermined. CDR1 SGHVS and CDR2 FNYEAQ come from the germline V gene. With V trimmed by 5 bases and J by 2 bases, 17 bases remained unmatched. This CDR3 is 20 amino acids long. The source of the sample is a study of T cell repertoires in cytomegalovirus infection. Study details: A matching HLA type, together with CMV infection, was signaled by public TCR beta signatures. Regarding the study as a whole: CMV-specific HLA-C-restricted TCR beta clonotypes dominated the ex vivo response. Summed frequency of public TCR beta families distinguished CMV carriers with the relevant HLA.

A single record per CDR3 protein comes from TCRdb applying MiXCR to the reads. The sample lists some 800,000 distinct CDR3 sequences; about 30% were seen once. V and J are TRBV7-6 and TRBJ2-2; 10 bases fit TRBD2. This clonotype was sampled from a human donor in good health (CMV status not recorded). Some clones in this sample may be carry-over from other donors' samples. Sequencing used cultured CD8+ T cells from PBMCs, obtained from culture after CMV antigen stimulation. The chain's CDR3 is CASSPTLRRAGGPNTGELFF. The CDR3 DNA is TGTGCCAGCAGCCCTACCCTAAGAAGAGCGGGGGGGCCCAACACCGGGGAGCTGTTTTTT. Combining the CDR3 with reference TRBV7-6 and TRBJ2-2 gives the whole variable domain GAGVSQSPRYKVTKRGQDVALRCDPISGHVSLYWYRQALGQGPEFLTYFNYEAQQDKSGLPNDRFSAERPEGSISTLTIQRTEQRDSAMYRCASSPTLRRAGGPNTGELFFGEGSRLTVL.